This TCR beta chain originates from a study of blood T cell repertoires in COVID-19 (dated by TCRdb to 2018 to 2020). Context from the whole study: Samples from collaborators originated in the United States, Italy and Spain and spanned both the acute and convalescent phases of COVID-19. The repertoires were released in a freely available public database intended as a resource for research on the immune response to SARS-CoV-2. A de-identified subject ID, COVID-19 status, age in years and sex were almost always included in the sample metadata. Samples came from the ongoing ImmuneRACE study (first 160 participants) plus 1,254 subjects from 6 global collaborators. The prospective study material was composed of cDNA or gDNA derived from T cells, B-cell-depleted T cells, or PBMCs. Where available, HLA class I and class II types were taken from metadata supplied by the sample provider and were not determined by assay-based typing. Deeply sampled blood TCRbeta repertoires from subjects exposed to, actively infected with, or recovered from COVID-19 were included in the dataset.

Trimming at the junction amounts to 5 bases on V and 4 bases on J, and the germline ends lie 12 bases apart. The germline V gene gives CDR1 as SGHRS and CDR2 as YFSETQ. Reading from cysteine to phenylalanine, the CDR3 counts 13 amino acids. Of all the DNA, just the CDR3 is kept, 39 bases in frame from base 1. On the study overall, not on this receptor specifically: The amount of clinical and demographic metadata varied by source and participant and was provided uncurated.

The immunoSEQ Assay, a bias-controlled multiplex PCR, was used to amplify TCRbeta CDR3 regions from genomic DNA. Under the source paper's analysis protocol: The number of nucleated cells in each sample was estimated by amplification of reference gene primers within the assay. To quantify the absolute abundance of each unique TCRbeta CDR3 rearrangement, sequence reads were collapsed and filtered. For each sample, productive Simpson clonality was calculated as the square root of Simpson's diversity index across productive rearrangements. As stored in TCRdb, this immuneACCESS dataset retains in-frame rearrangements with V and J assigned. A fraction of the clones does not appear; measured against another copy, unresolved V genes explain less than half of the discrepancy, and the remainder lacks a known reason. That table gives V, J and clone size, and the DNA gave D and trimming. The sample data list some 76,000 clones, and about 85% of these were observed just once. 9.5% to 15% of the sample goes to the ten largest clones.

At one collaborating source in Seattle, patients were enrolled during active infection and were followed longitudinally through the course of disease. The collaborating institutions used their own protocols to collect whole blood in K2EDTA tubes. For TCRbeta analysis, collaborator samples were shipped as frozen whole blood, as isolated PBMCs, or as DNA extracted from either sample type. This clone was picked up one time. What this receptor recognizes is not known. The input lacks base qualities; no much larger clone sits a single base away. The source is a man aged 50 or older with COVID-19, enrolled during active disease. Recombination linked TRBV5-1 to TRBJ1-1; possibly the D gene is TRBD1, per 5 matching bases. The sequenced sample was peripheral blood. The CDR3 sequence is CASSSGYGTEAFF. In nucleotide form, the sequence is TGCGCCAGCAGTTCAGGGTACGGCACTGAAGCTTTCTTT. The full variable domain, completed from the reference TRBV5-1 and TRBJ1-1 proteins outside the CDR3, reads KAGVTQTPRYLIKTRGQQVTLSCSPISGHRSVSWYQQTPGQGLQFLFEYFSETQRNKGNFPGRFSGRQFSNSRSEMNVSTLELGDSALYLCASSSGYGTEAFFGQGTRLTVV.